Sequencing of this T cell receptor beta chain was carried out in a study of molecular identifiers for immune sequencing clone quantification. TCRdb passed the PCR reads through MiXCR, listing each CDR3 protein once. The data hold 460,000 or so distinct CDR3 sequences, with roughly 25% observed a single time. It was from around 20,000 to 1,000,000 sorted cells, with 10%, 30% or 50% RNA, that naive CD8 libraries came. Germline V CDR1 and CDR2: DFQATT, SNEGSKA (reference sequence). This CDR3 region has 14 residues. On this clonotype itself: Its specificity is unknown. The junction does not match germline at one end; this may be a read error.

Notes on the study in general: Clone sizes could be underestimated for highly expanded clones when identical TCR molecules share a barcode. Whereas naive cells kept under 1% of molecules in clones above 20 RNA copies, such clones held over 98% in effectors.

This rearrangement joins TRBV20-1 to TRBJ2-7, with 7 bases matching TRBD1. The specimen was naive CD8+ T cells from blood, with Jurkat cell RNA spiked in. Regarding subset: FACS-sorted CD8+CD4-CCR7+CD45RA+ naive T cells. This receptor was taken from a human donor in good health. Some libraries in this study had Jurkat cell RNA spiked in. The DNA for the CDR3 is TGCAGTGCTGGTGACAGGGAGCGAACCTACGAGCAGTGCTTC. Translated, it gives CSAGDRERTYEQCF.